Listed below are T cell receptor beta chains from one sample, sequenced in a study of T cell changes during pregnancy in multiple sclerosis. TCRdb keeps only in-frame clones here, not all; method: immunoSEQ multiplex PCR. This table has roughly 59,000 clones, over 85% appearing once. The sample here was CD8+ T cells from peripheral blood mononuclear cells, taken in the second trimester of pregnancy. The receptor source for this set is a female donor with multiple sclerosis, enrolled in a pregnancy study. Both conserved end residues are part of each CDR3. D genes are given only for firm matches. Only part of the rows carry a size: once, few, many, or a class if the clone is expanded.

j_call v_call clone_size d_call cdr3_aa cdr3_nt
TRBJ2-7 TRBV27 NA TRBD1 CASSSRDRDGEQYF TGTGCCAGCAGTTCCCGGGACAGGGACGGCGAGCAGTACTTC
TRBJ2-2 TRBV12-5 NA TRBD1 CASGLQTGGNTGELFF TGTGCTAGTGGTTTACAGACAGGGGGAAACACCGGGGAGCTGTTTTTT
TRBJ1-2 TRBV10-3 NA TRBD1 CAISGTGSRGYTF TGTGCCATCAGTGGGACAGGGAGCCGGGGCTACACCTTC
TRBJ1-2 TRBV2 NA TRBD1 CASSERGPTGHVRYGYTF TGTGCCAGCAGTGAAAGGGGGCCAACAGGGCATGTTCGGTATGGCTACACCTTC
TRBJ1-1 TRBV4-1 NA NA CASREGFSTEAFF TGCGCCAGCCGGGAGGGTTTCAGCACTGAAGCTTTCTTT
TRBJ2-7 TRBV7-9 NA NA CASSGTFSSYEQYF TGTGCCAGCAGCGGGACTTTCAGCTCCTACGAGCAGTACTTC
TRBJ1-5 TRBV4-1 few NA CASSQGRDRQPQHF TGCGCCAGCAGCCAGGGCCGGGATCGTCAGCCCCAGCATTTT
TRBJ2-7 TRBV5-1 NA NA CASSLDLGLSSYEQYF TGCGCCAGCAGCTTGGATTTGGGGCTAAGCTCCTACGAGCAGTACTTC
TRBJ1-1 TRBV11-2 NA NA CASSPQGQGLMNTEAFF TGTGCCAGCAGCCCCCAGGGGCAGGGACTAATGAACACTGAAGCTTTCTTT
TRBJ1-1 TRBV19 NA NA CASRLVGGNTEAFF TGTGCCAGTAGACTTGTCGGAGGGAACACTGAAGCTTTCTTT
TRBJ2-1 TRBV27 NA TRBD1 CASSLQTGGNEQFF TGTGCCAGCAGTTTACAGACAGGGGGTAATGAGCAGTTCTTC
TRBJ1-1 TRBV19 NA NA CASRYGNTEAFF TGTGCCAGCCGATACGGGAACACTGAAGCTTTCTTT
TRBJ1-2 TRBV19 NA NA CASSILQGSAGGYTF TGTGCCAGTAGTATTCTACAGGGCAGCGCTGGGGGCTACACCTTC
TRBJ2-1 TRBV7-9 NA TRBD2 CASSPAGLAGGNEQFF TGTGCCAGCAGCCCCGCGGGACTAGCGGGAGGCAATGAGCAGTTCTTC
TRBJ1-2 TRBV4-1 NA TRBD1 CASSPTGTGSRGYTF TGCGCCAGCAGCCCTACCGGGACAGGGAGTCGCGGCTACACCTTC
TRBJ2-7 TRBV4-1 NA NA CASSQEEGSGSRYEQYF TGCGCCAGCAGCCAAGAAGAGGGTAGCGGTAGCAGATACGAGCAGTACTTC
TRBJ2-7 TRBV27 NA NA CASKGTGSEQYF TGTGCCAGCAAGGGAACAGGGAGCGAGCAGTACTTC
TRBJ2-5 TRBV7-9 NA TRBD2 CASSNSGLAQETQYF TGTGCCAGCAGCAACTCGGGACTAGCACAAGAGACCCAGTACTTC
TRBJ1-2 TRBV29-1 once TRBD1 CSVPGGYGYTF TGCAGCGTACCAGGGGGATATGGCTACACCTTC
TRBJ1-1 TRBV21-1 NA NA CASSKASGFGTEAFF TGTGCCAGCAGCAAAGCCTCAGGGTTCGGCACTGAAGCTTTCTTT
TRBJ2-7 TRBV7-7 NA NA CASSPALGPPYEQYF TGTGCCAGCAGCCCAGCACTGGGGCCACCCTACGAGCAGTACTTC
TRBJ1-2 TRBV5-1 NA TRBD1 CASSSLTGGAYGYTF TGCGCCAGCAGCTCTTTGACAGGGGGAGCCTATGGCTACACCTTC
TRBJ1-5 TRBV30 NA TRBD1 CAWFSEGQVGGGNQPQHF TGTGCCTGGTTTAGCGAGGGACAGGTGGGAGGTGGGAATCAGCCCCAGCATTTT
TRBJ2-2 TRBV11-2 NA TRBD2 CASSVGAGLAGAGELFF TGTGCCAGCAGCGTGGGGGCGGGACTAGCGGGAGCCGGGGAGCTGTTTTTT
TRBJ2-7 TRBV4-3 once NA CASSPGTYSYEQYF TGCGCCAGCAGCCCCGGGACTTACTCCTACGAGCAGTACTTC
TRBJ1-2 TRBV7-2 NA TRBD1 CASRFGGTGDSYGYTF TGTGCCAGCAGATTCGGTGGGACAGGGGATTCGTATGGCTACACCTTC
TRBJ1-2 TRBV29-1 NA NA CSARGGDGGYGYTF TGCAGCGCCCGGGGGGGTGACGGGGGTTATGGCTACACCTTC
TRBJ2-7 TRBV5-4 NA NA CASSLANLAGETSEQYF TGTGCCAGCAGCTTGGCCAATCTGGCGGGTGAGACCTCCGAGCAGTACTTC
TRBJ2-7 TRBV30 NA TRBD2 CAWSVGSGNYEQYF TGTGCCTGGAGTGTAGGCAGCGGGAACTACGAGCAGTACTTC